Listed below are T cell receptor beta chains from one sample, sequenced in a study of cytomegalovirus exposure and HLA in healthy donors. Repertoires were generated with immunoSEQ multiplex PCR, while TCRdb's copy carries only in-frame clones and drops some. Of roughly 170,000 clones in the sample, approximately 80% are singletons; the top ten hold under 5%. Sequencing was done on a sample of PBMCs. The receptors were sampled from a woman aged 45-65 years in good health and CMV-seropositive. Both conserved end residues are part of each CDR3. D genes are given only for firm matches. Not every row has a clone size; where given, it reads once, few, many or a size class.

clone size,J gene,D gene,V gene,CDR3 DNA,CDR3 protein
few,TRBJ1-1,TRBD1,TRBV6-5,TGTGCCAGCAGGATTGGGACAGGGGGACTTAGTGAAGCTTTCTTT,CASRIGTGGLSEAFF
.,TRBJ1-6,.,TRBV29-1,TGCAGCGTGCCTGGGGAGAGGTCACCCCTCCACTTT,CSVPGERSPLHF
.,TRBJ2-7,TRBD2,TRBV7-8,TGTGCCAGCAGCTCGCTGGGGCTAGCGGGATCCCTTTCCTACGAGCAGTACTTC,CASSSLGLAGSLSYEQYF
.,TRBJ2-3,TRBD2,TRBV5-1,TGCGCCAGCAGCTCGAGAGCGGGGGGCACAGATACGCAGTATTTT,CASSSRAGGTDTQYF
.,TRBJ2-3,TRBD1,TRBV6-6,TGTGCCAGCAGAGGACAGGGGGCGGAGTATACGCAGTATTTT,CASRGQGAEYTQYF
.,TRBJ2-3,.,TRBV2,TGTGCCAGCTACCCCCTGGGGCTAGTGGACAGCACAGATACGCAGTATTTT,CASYPLGLVDSTDTQYF
.,TRBJ2-3,.,TRBV4-3,TGCGCCAGCAGCCAAGGAGGTATAGCGGGCACAGATACGCAGTATTTT,CASSQGGIAGTDTQYF
.,TRBJ1-4,.,TRBV30,TGTGCCTGGAGTCCCGGAGATAATAATGAAAAACTGTTTTTT,CAWSPGDNNEKLFF
.,TRBJ2-3,.,TRBV7-8,TGTGCCAGCACCCTAGGTCGAGCGGTTTTATGGGATACGCAGTATTTT,CASTLGRAVLWDTQYF
.,TRBJ1-5,.,TRBV29-1,TGCAGTTTCGTACAGGGCGCCAATCAGCCCCAGCATTTT,CSFVQGANQPQHF
.,TRBJ1-2,TRBD1,TRBV19,TGTGCCAGTAAGCGGGACAGGATCAGCTATGGCTACACCTTC,CASKRDRISYGYTF
.,TRBJ2-3,TRBD2,TRBV7-8,TGTGCCAGCAGCTCCTACATAGCGGGGGGGCCTTCGGATACGCAGTATTTT,CASSSYIAGGPSDTQYF
once,TRBJ1-1,.,TRBV4-1,TGCGCCAGCAGCCCTACTCAAGACAGAAGAAGGAACACTGAAGCTTTCTTT,CASSPTQDRRRNTEAFF
.,TRBJ2-3,.,TRBV7-7,TGTGCTAGCAGCTTAGGGCAGGGTGAAGATACGCAGTATTTT,CASSLGQGEDTQYF
.,TRBJ2-3,TRBD2,TRBV6-5,TGTGCCAGCAAGGGAGGGGCAGATACGCAGTATTTT,CASKGGADTQYF
.,TRBJ2-3,TRBD2,TRBV5-1,TGCGCCAGCAGCTTACCCCAAGCGGGAGGGGGCACAGATACGCAGTATTTT,CASSLPQAGGGTDTQYF
.,TRBJ1-4,.,TRBV6-5,TGTGCCAGCGCGAGTCGATCCGCAACTAATGAAAAACTGTTTTTT,CASASRSATNEKLFF
.,TRBJ1-1,.,TRBV6-5,TGTGCCAGCAGGCGACAGGAGTTCAACACTGAAGCTTTCTTT,CASRRQEFNTEAFF
.,TRBJ2-3,.,TRBV9,TGTGCCAGCAGCGTAGTGGGGACTTATACTAGCACAGATACGCAGTATTTT,CASSVVGTYTSTDTQYF
.,TRBJ2-7,.,TRBV25-1,TGTGCCAGCAGTCCGGGAAGCTACGAGCAGTACTTC,CASSPGSYEQYF
.,TRBJ1-1,.,TRBV7-9,TGTGCCAGCAGCTCCGACACTGAAGCTTTCTTT,CASSSDTEAFF
once,TRBJ2-1,.,TRBV4-3,TGCGCCAGCAGCCAAGGGCCCGGGGTCTCCTACAATGAGCAGTTCTTC,CASSQGPGVSYNEQFF
.,TRBJ2-7,.,TRBV6-5,TGTGCCAGCAGTTACTCGCACAGGGCCCTCTCCTACGAGCAGTACTTC,CASSYSHRALSYEQYF
.,TRBJ1-5,TRBD1,TRBV6-5,TGTGCCAGCAGTTCCGGGACAGGGAATCAGCCCCAGCATTTT,CASSSGTGNQPQHF
.,TRBJ2-5,.,TRBV5-1,TGCGCCAGCAGCTTGCGTGGGAGAAAAGAGACCCAGTACTTC,CASSLRGRKETQYF
.,TRBJ1-5,.,TRBV30,TGTGCCTGGAGTGTCCCTAGCGGGATGAGTAGCAATCAGCCCCAGCATTTT,CAWSVPSGMSSNQPQHF
.,TRBJ2-5,.,TRBV2,TGTGCCGGCAGTGTCACGGCAGGGGCAGGGTCGGAGACCCAGTACTTC,CAGSVTAGAGSETQYF
.,TRBJ1-1,.,TRBV4-2,TGTGCCAGCAGCCAAGAGTATTCCGCTGAAGCTTTCTTT,CASSQEYSAEAFF
.,TRBJ1-4,.,TRBV10-3,TGTGCCACCGGACAGAGTGCAACTAATGAAAAACTGTTTTTT,CATGQSATNEKLFF
.,TRBJ2-3,.,TRBV21-1,TGTGCCAGCGTTCCGGGACTAGCGGGGGGTAATACTAGCACAGATACGCAGTATTTT,CASVPGLAGGNTSTDTQYF
.,TRBJ1-2,.,TRBV5-1,TGCGCCAGCAGCTTTACAGTAAACTATGGCTACACCTTC,CASSFTVNYGYTF
.,TRBJ2-1,TRBD2,TRBV4-3,TGCGCCAGCAGCCTAGACGGGGGACTAGCGAATAATGAGCAGTTCTTC,CASSLDGGLANNEQFF
few,TRBJ1-5,.,TRBV4-1,TGCGCCAGCAGCCAAGATCAGTTTACTCAGCCCCAGCATTTT,CASSQDQFTQPQHF
.,TRBJ1-1,.,TRBV29-1,TGTACATCCTCCTGGGCGAACACTGAAGCTTTCTTT,CTSSWANTEAFF
.,TRBJ1-2,.,TRBV21-1,TGTGCCAGCAGCGCGACAGGCTATGGCTACACCTTC,CASSATGYGYTF
.,TRBJ2-1,.,TRBV7-2,TGTGCCAGCAGCAAGAGAGGCACGGAGGGGACCTACAATGAGCAGTTCTTC,CASSKRGTEGTYNEQFF
.,TRBJ1-4,.,TRBV10-2,TGCGCCAGCAGTGGGGGAGTCAGTGAAAAACTGTTTTTT,CASSGGVSEKLFF
.,TRBJ2-7,.,TRBV4-3,TGCGCCAGCAGCCAAGTAGTAGACACCTCCTACGAGCAGTACTTC,CASSQVVDTSYEQYF
.,TRBJ1-1,TRBD1,TRBV28,TGTGCCAGCAGCCTTCCAGGGGGCGCGACTGAAGCTTTCTTT,CASSLPGGATEAFF
.,TRBJ1-3,.,TRBV6-5,TGTGCCATCTCCAAACTCCACTCTGGAAACACCATATATTTT,CAISKLHSGNTIYF
.,TRBJ2-7,TRBD1,TRBV19,TGTGCCAGTAGTACGGACAGGGCTTCCTACGAGCAGTACTTC,CASSTDRASYEQYF
.,TRBJ1-1,.,TRBV7-9,TGTTCCAGCAGCTTAGCGATTGGACAGATCTTGAACACTGAAGCTTTCTTT,CSSSLAIGQILNTEAFF
.,TRBJ2-7,TRBD1,TRBV28,TGTGCCACGAGGGGGACAGCGGCCTACGAGCAGTACTTC,CATRGTAAYEQYF
.,TRBJ2-3,.,TRBV5-4,TGTGCCAGCAGGAGGGATTCCCTGAGCAGCACAGATACGCAGTATTTT,CASRRDSLSSTDTQYF
.,TRBJ2-7,TRBD2,TRBV7-6,TGTGCCAGCAGCCACGTGGGGGGGGAGACGGGGGAGCAGTACTTC,CASSHVGGETGEQYF
.,TRBJ2-5,TRBD1,TRBV5-4,TGTGCCAGCAGCGAAAGACAGGGAAAGGAGACCCAGTACTTC,CASSERQGKETQYF
few,TRBJ2-1,TRBD1,TRBV6-6,TGTGCCAGCAAGACAGGGGGCCCGAGCAATGAGCAGTTCTTC,CASKTGGPSNEQFF
few,TRBJ2-6,.,TRBV7-9,TGTTCCAGCAGCTTAGCGGTTTCAGGGGCTGGGGCCAACGTCCTGACTTTC,CSSSLAVSGAGANVLTF
.,TRBJ1-2,.,TRBV18,TGTGCCAGCTCACCCGACAGAAACTATGGCTACACCTTC,CASSPDRNYGYTF
.,TRBJ2-3,TRBD1,TRBV19,TGTGCCAGTAGTCCCCGGACAGGGCTGATGGCAGATACGCAGTATTTT,CASSPRTGLMADTQYF
.,TRBJ2-1,TRBD1,TRBV19,TGTGCCAGTAGTGGGGCCAAGGGGGCAGATGAGCAGTTCTTC,CASSGAKGADEQFF
.,TRBJ2-3,TRBD2,TRBV7-2,TGTGCCAGCAGCCTCGGTCAAGCGGGGGGTACAGATACGCAGTATTTT,CASSLGQAGGTDTQYF
.,TRBJ1-2,TRBD1,TRBV13,TGTGCCAGCAGCTTAGGGGACAGGGGGCACGGCTACACCTTC,CASSLGDRGHGYTF
.,TRBJ2-7,TRBD2,TRBV27,TGTGCCAGCAGTTCTACCGGGACTAGCGACTACGAGCAGTACTTC,CASSSTGTSDYEQYF
once,TRBJ2-3,.,TRBV7-2,TGTGCCAGCAGCTTAGCGGCAGGGGGCACAGATACGCAGTATTTT,CASSLAAGGTDTQYF